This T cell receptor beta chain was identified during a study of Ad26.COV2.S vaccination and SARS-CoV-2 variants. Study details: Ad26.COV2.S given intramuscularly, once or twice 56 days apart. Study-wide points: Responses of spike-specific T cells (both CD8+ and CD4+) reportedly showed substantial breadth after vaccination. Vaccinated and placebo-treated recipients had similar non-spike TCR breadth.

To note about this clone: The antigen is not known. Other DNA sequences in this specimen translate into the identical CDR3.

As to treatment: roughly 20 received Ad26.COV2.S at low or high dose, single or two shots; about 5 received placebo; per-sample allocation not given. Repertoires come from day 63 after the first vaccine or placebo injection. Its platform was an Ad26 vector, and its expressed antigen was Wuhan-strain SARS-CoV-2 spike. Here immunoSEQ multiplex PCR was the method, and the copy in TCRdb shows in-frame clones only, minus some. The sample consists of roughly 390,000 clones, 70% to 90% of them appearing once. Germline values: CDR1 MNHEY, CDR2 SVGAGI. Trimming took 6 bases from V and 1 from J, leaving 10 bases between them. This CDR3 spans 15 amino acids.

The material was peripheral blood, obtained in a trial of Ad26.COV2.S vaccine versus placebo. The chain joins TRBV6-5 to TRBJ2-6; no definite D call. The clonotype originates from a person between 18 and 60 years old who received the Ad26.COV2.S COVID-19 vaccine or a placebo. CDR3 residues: CASSPTGSGANVLTF. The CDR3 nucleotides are TGTGCCAGCAGCCCAACTGGGTCTGGGGCCAACGTCCTGACTTTC.